This section outlines one TCR beta chain sequence together with its context. The sample belongs to a study of blood T cells in healthy people across ages. Next came a second PCR, run for about 6 to 12 cycles, which used a sample-barcoded 5' primer along with a J-beta primer mix. In TCRdb, the 5' RACE reads were re-called with MiXCR into one record per CDR3 protein. The sample includes over a million distinct CDR3 sequences, roughly 43% of them seen just once. Looked up from germline, CDR1 is LGHNA and CDR2 is YNFKEQ. V shed 0 bases and J shed 2 bases, with 13 bases lying between them. This CDR3 region has 17 residues.

Sequencing was done on a sample of blood. This TCR came from a woman aged 18-35 years in good health. V and J are TRBV4-2 and TRBJ1-4; unclear D gene. The CDR3 region has the DNA TGTGCCAGCAGCCAAGATTTTAAAGCCAGGACTAATGAAAAACTGTTTTTT. This encodes CASSQDFKARTNEKLFF.